This T cell receptor (beta chain) appears in the sequencing data of a study of cytomegalovirus exposure and HLA in healthy donors. Trimming pared 4 bases from V and 4 bases from J, leaving 11 bases between. Germline V CDR1 and CDR2: SGDLS, YYNGEE. The CDR3 sequence is 13 residues long. The PCR made use of 60 Vbeta and 13 Jbeta primers. Using immunoSEQ multiplex PCR, the repertoire was profiled, and TCRdb retains in-frame clones only, with some absent. The sample gives some 95,000 clones, less than 80% of which show up once; 2.1% is in the top ten. V gene TRBV9 combines with J gene TRBJ1-1; D ambiguous. The specimen sequenced was PBMCs. The source of this sequence is a man aged 30-40 years in good health and CMV-seronegative. CDR3 in DNA: TGTGCCAGCAGCTTACGGGGTGGCACTGAAGCTTTCTTT. Protein sequence: CASSLRGGTEAFF.